The 27 T cell receptor beta chains listed next were all sequenced from one sample in a study of T-cell memory formation after mild COVID-19. TCRdb re-derived calls from the 5' RACE reads in MiXCR, one entry per CDR3 protein. The sample contains about 120,000 distinct CDR3 sequences, 15% to 20% of which appear only once. Sequencing used PBMCs or a T cell subset sorted from them (not recorded which). These receptors all come from an adult woman who had mild COVID-19 (a few samples of this study predate the infection). Cell type and time point are not known.

This clonotype occurred a few times. The junction shows a germline mismatch at one end, possibly a read error. The chain couples TRBV7-9 to TRBJ2-1; 11 bases are shared with TRBD2. Germline CDR1 and CDR2: SEHNR and FQNEAQ (reference sequence). The CDR3 has 15 amino acids. CDR3 coding DNA: TGTGCCAGCAGCCTAGCGGGGGGATTCTACAATGAGCAGTTCTTC. This encodes CASSLAGGFYNEQFF.

The J gene is TRBJ2-5, the V gene TRBV6-6; D is unclear. The CDR3 is made up of 14 amino acids. Between the trimmed V and J ends, which lost 0 bases and 4 bases, there was a span of 9 bases. Germline V gene sequence: CDR1 MNHNY, CDR2 SVGAGI (reference sequence). The CDR3 protein is CASSYSNFRETQYF. CDR3 in DNA: TGTGCCAGCAGTTACTCGAACTTTCGAGAGACCCAGTACTTC.

V gene TRBV7-9 combines with J gene TRBJ2-1; 9 bases are a match to TRBD1. CDR1 is SEHNR and CDR2 is FQNEAQ in the germline V gene (reference sequence). V dropped 11 bases and J dropped 7; count of bases not matched to a gene: 6. The CDR3 is 12 residues long. The CDR3 DNA is TGTGCCGCACGACAGGGGGGAAATGAGCAGTTCTTC. Translated, it gives CAARQGGNEQFF.

On this clonotype: One junction end does not reproduce the germline sequence, and a read error may be involved. This CDR3 reads CARSGATHLDEQYF. The CDR3, as DNA: TGTGCCCGCAGTGGGGCCACCCACCTGGACGAGCAGTACTTC. The V gene is TRBV28, the J gene TRBJ2-7; TRBD1 is a possible D gene (5 bases). Germline values: CDR1 MDHEN, CDR2 SYDVKM. CDR3 length equals 14 residues. Combining the CDR3 with reference TRBV28 and TRBJ2-7 gives the whole variable domain DVKVTQSSRYLVKRTGEKVFLECVQDMDHENMFWYRQDPGLGLRLIYFSYDVKMKEKGDIPEGYSVSREKKERFSLILESASTNQTSMYLCARSGATHLDEQYFGPGTRLTVT.

This clonotype was found a few times. The chain couples TRBV12-3 or TRBV12-4 to TRBJ1-5, with a weak D call TRBD1 (6 bases). Trimming pared 9 bases from V and 7 bases from J, leaving 19 bases between. This CDR3 spans 14 amino acids. The CDR3, as DNA: TGTGCCAGTAGGACAGCGGGGGCCGGACAGCCCCAGCATTTT. It encodes CASRTAGAGQPQHF.

This clonotype was counted between two and nine times. The chain links TRBV10-2 to TRBJ1-5; D is ambiguous. V lost 2 bases, J lost 6 bases, and 11 bases lay in between. This CDR3 is built from 14 residues. CDR1 and CDR2 from the germline V gene are WSHSY and SAAADI. This CDR3 is CASSEGEGGQPQHF. The CDR3 DNA sequence: TGCGCCAGCAGTGAGGGGGAGGGCGGTCAGCCCCAGCATTTT.

The chain uses TRBV12-3 or TRBV12-4 and TRBJ2-7; 9 nucleotides align to TRBD1. This CDR3 has 15 amino acids. Trimming took 2 bases from V and 6 from J; bases not matched to a gene: 8. CDR3 bases: TGTGCCAGCAGTTTAAGGAACAGGGGGCTCTCCGAGCAGTACTTC. Protein: CASSLRNRGLSEQYF.

J is TRBJ2-2 and V is TRBV9; D gene uncertain. Germline lookup yields CDR1 SGDLS and CDR2 YYNGEE. V lost 0 bases to trimming and J lost 4 bases, with 13 bases between them. This CDR3 region has 16 residues. In DNA form, the CDR3 reads TGTGCCAGCAGCGTAGCCCCTGACCGCACCACCGGGGAGCTGTTTTTT. Its protein is CASSVAPDRTTGELFF.

This rearrangement joins TRBV7-3 to TRBJ2-1, with a possible D match to TRBD1 (5 bases). The V end was cut by 3 bases, the J end by 2 bases, with 11 bases between. The germline CDR1 and CDR2 sequences are SGHTA and FQGTGA. There are 15 residues in the CDR3. CDR3 sequence reads: CASSLGQNTYNEQFF. CDR3 nucleotides: TGTGCCAGCAGCTTGGGGCAGAACACCTACAATGAGCAGTTCTTC.

The chain joins TRBV20-1 to TRBJ1-1; 10 nucleotides line up with TRBD1. The CDR3 contains 16 residues. CDR1 DFQATT and CDR2 SNEGSKA come from the germline V gene (reference sequence). The trim removed 6 bases at V and 0 bases at J, leaving 10 bases unmatched. The CDR3 DNA is TGCAGTGCCCCCGGGACAGGGGCGAAGATGAACACTGAAGCTTTCTTT. The encoded protein is CSAPGTGAKMNTEAFF.

This chain joins TRBV6-5 and TRBJ1-3; 10 bases map to TRBD1. Germline values: CDR1 MNHEY, CDR2 SVGAGI. The CDR3 sequence is 14 residues long. CDR3 sequence reads: CATGQGVTGNTIYF. The CDR3 bases are TGTGCAACCGGACAGGGGGTTACTGGAAACACCATATATTTT.

This clonotype occurred a few times. The gene calls are TRBV7-6 and TRBJ2-1; tentative D call: TRBD1 (6 bases). The CDR3 covers 15 residues. Germline V lookup: CDR1 SGHVS, CDR2 FNYEAQ. V was cut by 5 bases and J by 3 bases, with 14 bases left in between. CDR3 sequence (DNA): TGTGCCAGCAGCATACAGGGAAGGAGCTACAATGAGCAGTTCTTC. Translated, it gives CASSIQGRSYNEQFF.

This clonotype was seen more than once but under ten times. The rearrangement uses TRBV5-1 and TRBJ1-1; 7 bases match TRBD1. With 4 bases clipped from V and 1 base from J, the junction kept 10 bases outside the gene matches. This CDR3 contains 16 residues. Per germline, CDR1 SGHRS and CDR2 YFSETQ. The CDR3 region is CASSPKQGRGNTEAFF. The CDR3 DNA sequence: TGCGCCAGCAGCCCGAAACAGGGGCGAGGGAACACTGAAGCTTTCTTT. The full variable domain, its missing parts supplied by reference TRBV5-1 and TRBJ1-1, is KAGVTQTPRYLIKTRGQQVTLSCSPISGHRSVSWYQQTPGQGLQFLFEYFSETQRNKGNFPGRFSGRQFSNSRSEMNVSTLELGDSALYLCASSPKQGRGNTEAFFGQGTRLTVV.

This clonotype came up a few times. V is TRBV3-1 and J is TRBJ1-3; D might be TRBD1 (5 bases). The CDR3 totals 15 residues. In germline, CDR1 is LGHDT, CDR2 YNNKEL (reference sequence). Trimming removed 4 bases at V and 4 bases at J, with 14 bases between. The CDR3 region is CASSRSGSAGNTIYF. CDR3 DNA sequence: TGTGCCAGCAGCCGCTCAGGGTCGGCCGGAAACACCATATATTTT.

This clonotype was detected a few times. This chain links TRBV20-1 with TRBJ2-1; 8 bases line up with TRBD2. From germline, CDR1 is DFQATT and CDR2 SNEGSKA (reference sequence). Losses at the gene ends were 4 bases for V and 2 bases for J; bases not matched to a gene: 4. The CDR3 runs 14 residues. The CDR3 DNA sequence: TGCAGTGCTATCTCCGGGGGGGCCTACAATGAGCAGTTCTTC. It encodes CSAISGGAYNEQFF.

The chain is built from TRBV5-1 and TRBJ2-7; D is tentatively TRBD1 or TRBD2 (5 bases each). Germline assignment: CDR1 SGHRS and CDR2 YFSETQ. V shed 4 bases and J shed 4 bases, with 18 bases lying between them. The length of the CDR3 is 15 residues. CDR3 nucleotides: TGCGCCAGCAGCGAGGGGAATGGGAACGGTTACGAGCAGTACTTC. This encodes CASSEGNGNGYEQYF.

This clonotype was observed a few times. The rearrangement joins TRBV5-1 to TRBJ2-7; D unresolved. Looked up from germline, CDR1 is SGHRS and CDR2 is YFSETQ. Trimming stripped 2 bases from V and 0 bases from J, with 9 bases between. The CDR3 runs 14 residues. The chain's CDR3 is CASSLRVSSYEQYF. The CDR3 DNA reads as TGCGCCAGCAGCTTAAGGGTGAGCTCCTACGAGCAGTACTTC.

The chain joins TRBV27 to TRBJ2-7, with 10 bases fitting TRBD1. CDR3 length: 15 amino acids. J gave up 3 bases and V 8 bases, and 10 bases lay outside the gene matches. Germline V gene data show CDR1 as MNHEY and CDR2 as SMNVEV (reference sequence). Written as DNA, the CDR3 is TGTGCCAGCGGCCAAGCGACAGGGGGCGGCTACGAGCAGTACTTC. Protein sequence: CASGQATGGGYEQYF.

The chain carries TRBV7-9 and TRBJ2-7, with D hard to call. The CDR3 contains 13 residues. In germline, CDR1 is SEHNR, CDR2 FQNEAQ (reference sequence). The V end was cut by 4 bases, the J end by 1 base, with 8 bases between. The CDR3 spells CASSSAVSYEQYF. In DNA, the CDR3 is TGTGCCAGCAGCTCTGCCGTTTCCTACGAGCAGTACTTC.

This clonotype was recorded many times. The J gene is TRBJ2-5, the V gene TRBV9, with 7 bases lining up with TRBD2. Losses at the gene ends were 0 bases for V and 2 bases for J; bases not matched to a gene: 1. Per the germline V gene, CDR1 is SGDLS and CDR2 is YYNGEE. This CDR3 has 14 residues. CDR3 sequence reads: CASSVAGLQETQYF. The DNA for the CDR3 is TGTGCCAGCAGCGTAGCGGGACTACAAGAGACCCAGTACTTC.

J is TRBJ1-4 and V is TRBV3-1; the D gene is possibly TRBD1 (6 bases). Germline-derived CDR1 and CDR2 are LGHDT and YNNKEL (reference sequence). The CDR3 loop spans 16 amino acids. The V gene lost 4 bases and the J gene lost 8 bases, with 20 bases spanning the gap. The CDR3 DNA sequence: TGTGCCAGCAGCCCGCTCGAGGCAGGGGAGGACGAAAAACTGTTTTTT. This encodes CASSPLEAGEDEKLFF.

Here the CDR3 reads CASSLADEQFF. For the CDR3, the DNA is TGTGCCAGCAGTTTAGCGGATGAGCAGTTCTTC. The rearrangement joins TRBV6-2 or TRBV6-3 to TRBJ2-1, with a tentative D call TRBD2 (6 bases). The CDR3 sequence is 11 residues long. V was clipped by 4 bases and J by 8 bases, with 6 bases between them. CDR1 and CDR2 (germline): MNHEY, SVGEGT.

This clonotype was picked up a small number of times. V and J are TRBV19 and TRBJ2-1; either TRBD1 or TRBD2 may supply D (5 bases each). The V and J ends lost 6 bases and 2 bases respectively, with 11 bases between them. The CDR3 has 14 residues. Germline assignment: CDR1 LNHDA and CDR2 SQIVND (reference sequence). The CDR3 DNA follows: TGTGCCAGTAGCGGGACGGAGCCCTACAATGAGCAGTTCTTC. Protein sequence: CASSGTEPYNEQFF.

This clonotype was seen only a few times. The chain is built from TRBV4-3 and TRBJ2-6; no clear D gene. This CDR3 has 13 residues. The V gene's germline CDR1 is LGHNA and CDR2 YSLEER. Trimming left V 1 base short and J 2 bases short, with 0 bases between. The CDR3 sequence: CASSQAGANVLTF. DNA of the CDR3: TGCGCCAGCAGCCAAGCTGGGGCCAACGTCCTGACTTTC.

The chain is built from TRBV12-3 or TRBV12-4 and TRBJ1-5, with a tentative D call TRBD1 (5 bases). This CDR3 has 13 amino acids. The ends were cut back, 6 bases at V and 7 bases at J, with 13 bases in the middle. CDR3 coding DNA: TGTGCCAGCAGCGTGGGGGGGGAACAGCCCCAGCATTTT. Its translation: CASSVGGEQPQHF.

This clonotype was recorded at least ten times. Here the CDR3 DNA reads TGCAGCGTTGGACTAGCGGAGGATACGCAGTATTTT. Its protein is CSVGLAEDTQYF. The chain recombines TRBV29-1 with TRBJ2-3, with 9 bases identical to TRBD2. V lost 4 bases to trimming and J lost 6 bases; unmatched junction nucleotides: 2. The CDR3 has 12 amino acids. Germline CDR1 is SQVTM and CDR2 is ANQGSEA.

The rearrangement links TRBV12-3 or TRBV12-4 to TRBJ2-7; D unclear. CDR3 length: 14 amino acids. Trimming stripped 2 bases from V and 2 bases from J, with 10 bases between. The CDR3 here is CASSLRHAPYEQYF. The DNA for the CDR3 is TGTGCCAGCAGTTTAAGGCATGCACCCTACGAGCAGTACTTC.